Listed here are 8 T cell receptor beta chains from one sample, sequenced in a study of beta chain features in type 1 diabetes. The antigens for these receptors are not known. General observations from the study: All four CD4+ subsets from Type 1 diabetes patients carried moderately but significantly shorter TCRB CDR3s.

The isolated RNA, all of it, was reverse transcribed, so expressed TCRB transcripts were what got sequenced. TCRdb's copy holds only in-frame clones and misses some; the assay was immunoSEQ multiplex PCR. The table shows around 600,000 clones, with 9.5% to 15% occurring only once. Sequenced: naive CD4+ T cells from blood. The receptors come from a man aged 25-45 years with type 1 diabetes.

The V and J genes are TRBV27 and TRBJ2-7; D gene uncertain. In germline, CDR1 is MNHEY, CDR2 SMNVEV (reference sequence). The length of the CDR3 is 13 residues. Trimming took off 6 bases at V and 7 bases at J, with 16 bases between the two ends. The CDR3 bases are TGTGCCAGCAGCCCTTTAGGCTCTGCTGAGCAGTACTTC. Translating gives CASSPLGSAEQYF.

This clone was observed a handful of times. The chain is built from TRBV7-2 and TRBJ2-1, with 7 bases aligning to TRBD2. V shed 5 bases and J 7 bases; nucleotides not matched to a gene: 14. This CDR3 region has 16 residues. Germline CDR1 reads SGHTA; CDR2 reads FQGNSA. In DNA, the CDR3 is TGTGCCAGCAGCCCCCTCGGGGCGGGGGTAAGGAATGAGCAGTTCTTC. Its protein is CASSPLGAGVRNEQFF.

This clone was detected only a few times. The rearrangement links TRBV2 to TRBJ2-7, with D hard to call. The V gene's germline CDR1 is SNHLY and CDR2 FYNNEI. The CDR3 length is 11 residues. Trimming cost V 11 bases and J 3 bases, with 11 bases left between them. CDR3 sequence: CAGTAGYEQYF. CDR3 nucleotides: TGTGCCGGTACAGCCGGCTACGAGCAGTACTTC.

The chain employs TRBV9 and TRBJ2-1; TRBD1 agrees at 7 bases. The CDR3 is 14 amino acids. Trimming at V came to 3 bases and at J to 9 bases, leaving 9 bases not matched to a gene. From germline, CDR1 is SGDLS and CDR2 YYNGEE. CDR3: CASSGTGVKGEQFF. The CDR3 DNA follows: TGTGCCAGCAGCGGTACAGGGGTGAAAGGTGAGCAGTTCTTC.

In its sample, this clone was seen a few times. The J gene is TRBJ2-7, the V gene TRBV13; TRBD1 is a possible D gene (6 bases). In germline, CDR1 is PRHDT, CDR2 FYEKMQ (reference sequence). This CDR3 contains 16 residues. Trimming left V 5 bases short and J 2 bases short, with 19 bases between. CDR3 sequence: CASSPQPDSFPYEQYF. The CDR3, as DNA: TGTGCCAGCAGCCCTCAACCGGACAGCTTCCCCTACGAGCAGTACTTC.

This chain joins TRBV10-3 and TRBJ2-7; D unresolved. V was pared by 6 bases and J by 3 bases, with 12 bases between. The germline CDR1 and CDR2 sequences are ENHRY and SYGVKD. The CDR3 runs 13 residues. The CDR3 loop reads CAISRDGLYEQYF. The CDR3 nucleotides read TGTGCCATCAGCCGCGACGGCCTCTACGAGCAGTACTTC.

The chain's CDR3 is CASSPSSGGLYNEQFF. Written as DNA, the CDR3 is TGTGCCAGCTCACCTAGTAGCGGGGGCCTCTACAATGAGCAGTTCTTC. V and J are TRBV18 and TRBJ2-1; 9 bases agree with TRBD2. The length of the CDR3 is 16 residues. Per the germline V gene, CDR1 is KGHSH and CDR2 is LQKENI. The junction had 6 bases not matched to a gene; V was cut back by 3 bases and J by 3 bases.

The rearrangement joins TRBV4-3 to TRBJ2-1; D possibly corresponds to TRBD1 (5 bases). Trimming removed 3 bases from V and 4 bases from J, with 13 bases in between. The CDR3 length is 15 residues. CDR1 LGHNA and CDR2 YSLEER come from the germline V gene. The CDR3 is CASSQYRTEYNEQFF. Here the CDR3 DNA reads TGCGCCAGCAGCCAGTACAGGACCGAGTACAATGAGCAGTTCTTC.